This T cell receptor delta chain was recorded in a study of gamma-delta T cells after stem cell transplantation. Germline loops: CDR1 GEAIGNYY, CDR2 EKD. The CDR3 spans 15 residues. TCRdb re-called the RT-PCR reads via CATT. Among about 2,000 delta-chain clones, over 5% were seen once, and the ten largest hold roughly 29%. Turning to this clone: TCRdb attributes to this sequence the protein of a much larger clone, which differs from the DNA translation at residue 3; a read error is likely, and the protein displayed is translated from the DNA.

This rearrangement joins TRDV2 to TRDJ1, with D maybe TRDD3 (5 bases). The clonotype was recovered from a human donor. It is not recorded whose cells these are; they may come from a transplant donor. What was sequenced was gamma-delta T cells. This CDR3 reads CARDDLVLESDKLIF. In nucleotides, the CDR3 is TGTGCCCGTGACGACCTAGTACTGGAATCCGATAAACTCATCTTT.